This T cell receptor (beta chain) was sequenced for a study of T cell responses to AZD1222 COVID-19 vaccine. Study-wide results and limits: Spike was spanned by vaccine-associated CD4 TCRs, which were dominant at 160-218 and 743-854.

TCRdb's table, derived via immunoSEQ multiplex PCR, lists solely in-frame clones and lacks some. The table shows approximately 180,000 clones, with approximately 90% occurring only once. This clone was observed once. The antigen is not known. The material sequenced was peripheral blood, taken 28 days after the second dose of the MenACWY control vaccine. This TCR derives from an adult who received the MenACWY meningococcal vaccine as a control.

The CDR3 bases are TGTGCCAGCTCACCGACTGGTTATGACACTGAAGCTTTCTTT. Its translation: CASSPTGYDTEAFF. The genes are TRBV18 and TRBJ1-1; no firm D call. Trimming took 3 bases from V and 3 from J, leaving 11 bases between them. Germline V gene data show CDR1 as KGHSH and CDR2 as LQKENI. This CDR3 spans 14 amino acids. Combining the CDR3 with reference TRBV18 and TRBJ1-1 gives the whole variable domain NAGVMQNPRHLVRRRGQEARLRCSPMKGHSHVYWYRQLPEEGLKFMVYLQKENIIDESGMPKERFSAEFPKEGPSILRIQQVVRGDSAAYFCASSPTGYDTEAFFGQGTRLTVV.